This is a list of T cell receptor beta chains from one sample in a study of shared clonotypes between healthy human individuals. The repertoire was sequenced with immunoSEQ multiplex PCR; TCRdb's copy has only in-frame clones and lacks some. The profile shows around 300,000 clones, around 87% of them singletons. The specimen was memory CD8+ T cells sorted from blood. The receptors originated from a man aged 18 to 30 in good health. The conserved cysteine and the conserved F or W are not part of the CDR3 here.

TRBV7-3 | ASSLLANTGELF
TRBV2 | ASIDSLLHYEQY
TRBV7-8 | ASSLPSGGSKNIQY
TRBV5-1 | ASSLAVDLIYEQY
TRBV7-9 | ASSPRSGYTEAF
TRBV4-3 | ASSQDVESEDV
TRBV9 | ASSPRGENLYEQY
TRBV5-1 | ASSLTSDSPRGEQY
TRBV6-1 | ASSEQLQETQY
TRBV5-6 | ASSGESGGHNEQF
TRBV30 | AWSVFGLDDAF
TRBV9 | ASSATGASNSPLH
TRBV19 | ASSIVSGSYGYT
TRBV7-2 | ASSFSLAGHNEQF
TRBV28 | ASEGELISEAF
TRBV5-1 | ASSHWAHQETQY
TRBV5-6 | ASSPATGVIDSPLH
TRBV6-5 | ASTPGGGQPQH
TRBV4-3 | ASSQDWSGGNQPQH
TRBV7-6 | ASSLDRGSFNEQF
TRBV7-9 | ASSDPGGTYEQY
TRBV4-2 | ASSQAGTSGTDTQY
TRBV5-4 | ACGRGGEEKLF
TRBV28 | ASSFSLDNEQF
TRBV14 | ASSHTPGLANYGYT
TRBV7-2 | ASSPLGLTGAASLTQY
TRBV5-4 | ASSLGREGTGELF
TRBV5-4 | ASSPRTGLATGELF
TRBV10-1 | ASSERTGLENEQF
TRBV5-6 | ASSLYVGGSPLYEQF
TRBV29-1 | SVGRGLTEAF
TRBV6-5 | ASSRDRGLAYEQY
TRBV5-1 | ASSARGGTEETQY
TRBV7-9 | ASSEQGSRYEQY
TRBV4-1 | ASSREVTRRAAYEQY
TRBV10-1 | ASSEPSTDTQY
TRBV13 | ASSLIIQEGPDTQY
TRBV19 | ASSNRPSYNEQF
TRBV6-5 | ASSYRGHHTEAF
TRBV7-9 | ASSLEGPRNKWADTQY
TRBV28 | ASSWTGGVSSYEQY
TRBV2 | ASSGEDGYYGYT
TRBV28 | ASALWTSGLGVETQY
TRBV10-2 | ASSELGIDLY
TRBV11-2 | ASNPGDYEQF
TRBV18 | ASSPFGGADTQY
TRBV4-1 | ASSQGQGLSYEQY
TRBV7-9 | ASSATTGDEQY
TRBV4-1 | ASSQHTSGRGNEQF
TRBV27 | ASSLLSQDGELF
TRBV18 | ASPGLDNYGYT
TRBV5-1 | ASSDQDRYGYT
TRBV5-4 | ASSFAGGAPSNEKLF
TRBV28 | ASSSPLEGWAYEQY
TRBV19 | ASSTSTHYEQY
TRBV9 | ASSEHLGSQDTQY
TRBV7-9 | ASSLNFGETGPYEQY
TRBV30 | AWSAWELGGELF
TRBV30 | AWGGLHEQF
TRBV11-2 | ASSQVDTGELF